The next 26 T cell receptor beta chains were all read from a single sample in a study of T cell responses to AZD1222 COVID-19 vaccine. Some clones are missing from TCRdb's copy, which holds only in-frame ones; the method was immunoSEQ multiplex PCR. The table includes some 130,000 clones, more than 85% detected once. Sequences were derived from peripheral blood, sampled on day 0 of AZD1222 vaccination. The receptor source for this set is an adult in good health.

This rearrangement joins TRBV21-1 to TRBJ1-1. TRBV21-1 is termed a pseudogene. The CDR3 totals 17 residues. For the CDR3, the DNA is TGTGCCAGCATCCCTAATCCGGACCTCGGAGTGAATACTGAAGCTTTCTTT. The encoded protein is CASIPNPDLGVNTEAFF.

This clone came up a few times. The chain couples TRBV27 to TRBJ1-6; 10 bases fit TRBD1. In germline, CDR1 is MNHEY, CDR2 SMNVEV (reference sequence). Trimming at V came to 4 bases and at J to 9 bases, leaving 3 bases not matched to a gene. There are 14 residues in the CDR3. The CDR3 reads CASSSGQGGSPLHF. DNA of the CDR3: TGTGCCAGCAGTTCTGGACAGGGGGGTTCACCCCTCCACTTT.

This sequence joins TRBV9 and TRBJ2-3; D remains unclear. Trimming stripped 5 bases from V and 3 bases from J, with 7 bases between. Germline loops: CDR1 SGDLS, CDR2 YYNGEE. The length of the CDR3 is 12 residues. CDR3 sequence reads: CASRRVTDTQYF. CDR3 coding DNA: TGTGCCAGCAGAAGGGTAACAGATACGCAGTATTTT.

The chain combines TRBV18 with TRBJ1-2; maybe TRBD1 (6 bases). Germline CDR1 and CDR2: KGHSH and LQKENI. The CDR3 loop spans 13 amino acids. Trimming shortened V by 2 bases and J by 5 bases, and 9 bases separated the two germline ends. The CDR3 coding sequence is TGTGCCAGCTCACCAGAAGGGGGATATGGCTACACCTTC. Translation gives CASSPEGGYGYTF.

In its sample, this clone was seen once. The rearrangement links TRBV7-2 to TRBJ1-6; D remains unclear. V gave up 1 base and J gave up 7 bases, with 8 bases separating them. The V gene's germline CDR1 is SGHTA and CDR2 FQGNSA. This CDR3 is built from 14 residues. This CDR3 reads CASSLGGLNSPLHF. The DNA of the CDR3 is TGTGCCAGCAGCTTAGGGGGTTTGAATTCACCCCTCCACTTT.

J is TRBJ1-2 and V is TRBV5-1; 9 nucleotides match TRBD1. The CDR3 is 17 amino acids. Germline CDR1 is SGHRS and CDR2 is YFSETQ. The V gene end was trimmed by 4 bases and the J gene end by 1 base; junction bases not matched to a gene: 11. The CDR3 reads CASSPIRGQGVNYGYTF. Written as DNA, the CDR3 is TGCGCCAGCAGCCCTATAAGGGGACAGGGCGTTAACTATGGCTACACCTTC.

V gene TRBV28 combines with J gene TRBJ2-1, with TRBD2 matching 8 bases. Germline V gives CDR1 MDHEN, CDR2 SYDVKM. V lost 4 bases and J lost 4; bases outside the gene matches: 9. The CDR3 spans 16 residues. The CDR3 loop is CASSSPLAGQYNEQFF. CDR3 in DNA: TGTGCCAGCAGTTCACCGCTAGCGGGCCAATACAATGAGCAGTTCTTC. Full variable domain (remainder filled in from reference TRBV28 and TRBJ2-1): DVKVTQSSRYLVKRTGEKVFLECVQDMDHENMFWYRQDPGLGLRLIYFSYDVKMKEKGDIPEGYSVSREKKERFSLILESASTNQTSMYLCASSSPLAGQYNEQFFGPGTRLTVL.

The sample holds one count of this clone. The V gene is TRBV19, the J gene TRBJ1-5, with D tentatively TRBD1 (5 bases). V gave up 5 bases and J gave up 5 bases, with 22 bases separating them. Per germline, CDR1 LNHDA and CDR2 SQIVND (reference sequence). CDR3 size: 17 residues. As DNA, the CDR3 is TGTGCCAGTAGTTCCTGGCAGGGACGGTGGGTGGATCAGCCCCAGCATTTT. This gives the protein CASSSWQGRWVDQPQHF.

The CDR3 nucleotides read TGTGCCAGCTCACCTAGGACGGCTGATGAGCAGTTCTTC. The encoded protein is CASSPRTADEQFF. The chain employs TRBV18 and TRBJ2-1; D uncertain. Trimming took off 3 bases at V and 8 bases at J, with 11 bases between the two ends. The CDR3 loop spans 13 amino acids. The germline CDR1 and CDR2 sequences are KGHSH and LQKENI.

The chain employs TRBV2 and TRBJ1-1; unclear D gene. The length of the CDR3 is 15 residues. The germline V and J ends were trimmed by 1 base and 0 bases, with 9 bases remaining between them. Germline CDR1 reads SNHLY; CDR2 reads FYNNEI. This CDR3 is CASSEGQALNTEAFF. In DNA, the CDR3 is TGTGCCAGCAGTGAAGGGCAGGCGCTGAACACTGAAGCTTTCTTT.

This clone was seen a handful of times. CDR3 sequence: CASSQGWSGLAGDEQYF. DNA for the CDR3: TGTGCCAGCAGCCAAGGATGGTCGGGACTAGCGGGAGACGAGCAGTACTTC. V gene TRBV14 combines with J gene TRBJ2-7; 14 bases fit TRBD2. V was clipped by 1 base and J by 5 bases; unmatched bases: 7. The CDR3 is 17 residues long. Germline V lookup: CDR1 SGHDN, CDR2 FVKESK.

In its sample, this clone was seen once. The chain links TRBV9 to TRBJ2-3; D possibly corresponds to TRBD2 (5 bases). Trimming removed 6 bases at V and 2 bases at J, with 10 bases between. Germline V lookup: CDR1 SGDLS, CDR2 YYNGEE. This CDR3 has 13 amino acids. CDR3 nucleotide sequence: TGTGCCAGCATGGACTCGAACACAGATACGCAGTATTTT. Translation: CASMDSNTDTQYF.

The rearrangement links TRBV3-1 (or the pseudogene TRBV3-2) to TRBJ1-2; tentatively, D is TRBD1 (5 bases). CDR1 LGHDT and CDR2 YNNKEL come from the germline V gene (reference sequence). The CDR3 is 15 amino acids. V was shortened by 4 bases and J by 4 bases, with 16 bases between the two germline ends. CDR3 bases: TGTGCCAGCAGCCCCGGGGGGGTTGGTTCCTATGGCTACACCTTC. Its protein is CASSPGGVGSYGYTF.

The chain links TRBV11-1 to TRBJ1-1; D gene uncertain. Germline assignment: CDR1 SGHAT and CDR2 FQDESV (reference sequence). The V and J ends lost 4 bases and 6 bases respectively, with 18 bases between them. This CDR3 is built from 15 residues. The DNA of the CDR3 is TGTGCCAGCAGCTCGTTACCCGGGAGCGGCCCTGAAGCTTTCTTT. Translated, it gives CASSSLPGSGPEAFF.

This clone was recorded only once. This sequence joins TRBV24-1 and TRBJ2-7; a possible D gene is TRBD2 (5 bases). V was shortened by 7 bases and J by 6 bases, with 12 bases between the two germline ends. Germline-derived CDR1 and CDR2 are KGHDR and SFDVKD. The CDR3 totals 12 residues. DNA of the CDR3: TGTGCCACCAGCAGGAGGATTGGCGAGCAGTACTTC. This codes for CATSRRIGEQYF.

This chain connects TRBV9 to TRBJ1-5; D not resolved. CDR1 and CDR2 (germline): SGDLS, YYNGEE. Trimming shortened V by 0 bases and J by 5 bases, and 6 bases separated the two germline ends. This CDR3 has 13 amino acids. As DNA, the CDR3 is TGTGCCAGCAGCGTAGACGACTATCAGCCCCAGCATTTT. It is translated as CASSVDDYQPQHF.

A single count supports this clone. The chain has TRBV27 and TRBJ2-2; TRBD2 matches at 9 bases. The CDR3 totals 15 residues. In germline, CDR1 is MNHEY, CDR2 SMNVEV (reference sequence). J gave up 6 bases and V 2 bases, and 4 bases lay outside the gene matches. The CDR3 sequence: CASSLGAGGPGELFF. CDR3 bases: TGTGCCAGCAGTTTAGGAGCGGGAGGTCCCGGGGAGCTGTTTTTT.

The rearrangement links TRBV5-5 to TRBJ2-5, with 12 positions matching TRBD1. The CDR3 covers 15 residues. Unmatched junction bases numbered 5, after V lost 3 bases and J lost 5 bases. Germline V gene data show CDR1 as SGHKS and CDR2 as YYEKEE (reference sequence). Written as DNA, the CDR3 is TGTGCCAGCAGCTCGGGACAGGGGGCGCATGAGACCCAGTACTTC. Translation: CASSSGQGAHETQYF. The full variable domain, completed using reference TRBV5-5 and TRBJ2-5, is DAGVTQSPTHLIKTRGQQVTLRCSPISGHKSVSWYQQVLGQGPQFIFQYYEKEERGRGNFPDRFSARQFPNYSSELNVNALLLGDSALYLCASSSGQGAHETQYFGPGTRLLVL.

The genes are TRBV9 and TRBJ2-2; the match to TRBD2 covers 11 bases. Per germline, CDR1 SGDLS and CDR2 YYNGEE. The ends lost 0 bases at V and 7 bases at J; junction bases unmatched: 17. CDR3 length: 20 residues. In DNA form, the CDR3 reads TGTGCCAGCAGCGTAGGGCTAGCGGGAGGAGTAAGCCCCGGAGTCGGGGAGCTGTTTTTT. Translated, it gives CASSVGLAGGVSPGVGELFF.

The rearrangement uses TRBV15 and TRBJ1-1, with a tentative D call TRBD1 (5 bases). The CDR3 totals 14 residues. Looked up from germline, CDR1 is LNHNV and CDR2 is YYDKDF (reference sequence). Trimming left V 4 bases short and J 1 base short, with 10 bases between. The CDR3 is CATSNYRTNTEAFF. The DNA of the CDR3 is TGTGCCACCAGCAACTACAGGACGAACACTGAAGCTTTCTTT.

V usage is TRBV5-1 and J usage is TRBJ2-7; TRBD2 agrees at 10 bases. Germline V gives CDR1 SGHRS, CDR2 YFSETQ. The J segment lost 6 bases and the V segment lost 0 bases, leaving 6 bases of the junction unmatched. The CDR3 length is 15 residues. CDR3: CASSLVASGSPEQYF. CDR3 bases: TGCGCCAGCAGCTTGGTGGCTAGCGGGAGTCCCGAGCAGTACTTC. The full variable domain, in which reference TRBV5-1 and TRBJ2-7 provide the parts outside the CDR3, is KAGVTQTPRYLIKTRGQQVTLSCSPISGHRSVSWYQQTPGQGLQFLFEYFSETQRNKGNFPGRFSGRQFSNSRSEMNVSTLELGDSALYLCASSLVASGSPEQYFGPGTRLTVT.

The chain combines TRBV7-4 with TRBJ2-7; D is undetermined. Germline V gene data show CDR1 as SGHVT and CDR2 as SQSDAQ. This CDR3 region has 14 residues. Trimming took off 2 bases at V and 2 bases at J, with 10 bases between the two ends. The CDR3 loop reads CASSLNCLTYEQYF. The CDR3 DNA follows: TGTGCCAGCAGCTTAAATTGCCTCACCTACGAGCAGTACTTC.

This chain links TRBV7-2 with TRBJ2-3; TRBD2 might be the D (7 bases). The CDR3 has 15 amino acids. The V gene lost 6 bases and the J gene lost 5 bases, with 18 bases spanning the gap. Germline CDR1 is SGHTA and CDR2 is FQGNSA. The CDR3 spells CASSPWGGGGDTQYF. DNA of the CDR3: TGTGCCAGCAGTCCCTGGGGAGGGGGAGGAGATACGCAGTATTTT.

V usage is TRBV19 and J usage is TRBJ2-1; no definite D call. This CDR3 has 13 residues. Germline CDR1 and CDR2: LNHDA and SQIVND (reference sequence). Trimming pared 9 bases from V and 4 bases from J, leaving 13 bases between. The CDR3: CASSVLAYNEQFF. The CDR3 DNA sequence: TGTGCCAGCTCGGTCTTGGCTTACAATGAGCAGTTCTTC.

This clone was detected only once. V is TRBV19 and J is TRBJ1-4; possibly TRBD1 for D (5 bases). From germline, CDR1 is LNHDA and CDR2 SQIVND (reference sequence). V lost 5 bases, J lost 4 bases, and 17 bases lay in between. CDR3 length: 16 residues. CDR3 in DNA: TGTGCCAGTAGTCCTGGCGGGACGGTCGTTAATGAAAAACTGTTTTTT. It yields the protein CASSPGGTVVNEKLFF. The variable domain in full, completed from reference TRBV19 and TRBJ1-4, reads DGGITQSPKYLFRKEGQNVTLSCEQNLNHDAMYWYRQDPGQGLRLIYYSQIVNDFQKGDIAEGYSVSREKKESFPLTVTSAQKNPTAFYLCASSPGGTVVNEKLFFGSGTQLSVL.

The V gene is TRBV19, the J gene TRBJ2-2; tentatively, D is TRBD2 (5 bases). Germline V lookup: CDR1 LNHDA, CDR2 SQIVND (reference sequence). The CDR3 has 14 amino acids. The V gene lost 2 bases and the J gene lost 2 bases, with 6 bases spanning the gap. The CDR3 sequence: CASSIRTNTGELFF. The CDR3 coding sequence is TGTGCCAGTAGTATAAGGACTAACACCGGGGAGCTGTTTTTT.